Listed below are T cell receptor beta chains from one sample, sequenced in a study of CD8+CD57+ T cells in acquired aplastic anemia. One entry per CDR3 protein, called by TCRdb with MiXCR from the reads. The sample holds 150,000 to 200,000 distinct CDR3 sequences, around 40% seen once. The sample was sorted CD4+, CD8+, or CD8+CD57+ T cells (not recorded which) from PBMCs. These receptor sequences come from a human donor in good health. Each CDR3 is given with its conserved first and last residue. D genes are given only for firm matches. Clone size is not always given. Where it is, it says once, few, many or a class for expanded clones.

J	size	V	D	CDR3	DNA
TRBJ1-5	-	TRBV2	TRBD1	CASRGQGGQPQHF	TGTGCCAGCAGGGGACAGGGCGGGCAGCCCCAGCATTTT
TRBJ2-5	many	TRBV6-5	-	CASSDTLAGAETQYF	TGTGCCAGCAGTGACACTCTAGCTGGGGCAGAGACCCAGTACTTC
TRBJ1-3	many	TRBV5-1	-	CASSLTRTGVTFSGNTIYF	TGCGCCAGCAGCCTAACGAGAACAGGTGTCACTTTCTCTGGAAACACCATATATTTT
TRBJ2-5	once	TRBV7-2	TRBD2	CASSLGGGFFETQYF	TGTGCCAGCAGCTTAGGGGGGGGGTTTTTTGAGACCCAGTACTTC
TRBJ1-5	-	TRBV7-6	-	CASSLKADQPQHF	TGTGCCAGCAGCTTAAAGGCAGATCAGCCCCAGCATTTT
TRBJ2-7	-	TRBV19	-	CASSRQEGEQYF	TGTGCCAGTAGTAGACAGGAGGGCGAGCAGTACTTC
TRBJ1-6	many	TRBV19	TRBD1	CASRDRFNSPLHF	TGTGCCAGCCGGGACAGGTTTAATTCACCCCTCCACTTT
TRBJ1-2	many	TRBV20-1	-	CSANSYYGYTF	TGCAGTGCCAACAGCTACTATGGCTACACCTTC
TRBJ1-2	-	TRBV15	-	CATSSPYTF	TGTGCCACCAGCAGCCCCTACACCTTC
TRBJ1-1	-	TRBV19	-	CASSHAGHPEAFF	TGTGCCAGCAGTCACGCGGGACATCCTGAAGCTTTCTTT
TRBJ2-1	-	TRBV12-3/TRBV12-4	TRBD2	CASSFVGGRALGEQFF	TGTGCCAGTAGTTTTGTCGGCGGGAGGGCCTTAGGTGAGCAGTTCTTC
TRBJ2-1	many	TRBV14	TRBD2	CASSQLGGLAGSNEQFF	TGTGCCAGCAGCCAACTCGGGGGGCTAGCGGGCAGCAATGAGCAGTTCTTC
TRBJ1-2	-	TRBV19	TRBD1	CTSNSGTAQKNYGYTF	TGTACCAGCAACTCCGGGACAGCCCAGAAAAACTATGGCTACACCTTC
TRBJ2-5	many	TRBV7-7	-	CASSQDRGETQYF	TGTGCCAGCAGCCAGGACAGAGGGGAGACCCAGTACTTC
TRBJ2-7	many	TRBV5-5	-	CASSFSEGLSFSYEQYF	TGTGCCAGCAGCTTCTCTGAGGGCCTCAGCTTCTCCTACGAGCAGTACTTC
TRBJ1-6	few	TRBV12-3/TRBV12-4	TRBD1	CASGQGANSPLHF	TGTGCCAGCGGACAGGGGGCGAATTCACCCCTCCACTTT
TRBJ2-1	many	TRBV7-2	-	CASRRQDLVQFF	TGTGCCAGCAGACGGCAGGATCTAGTGCAGTTCTTC
TRBJ1-2	once	TRBV10-2	TRBD1	CASNDPLDRIDGYTF	TGCGCCAGCAATGACCCTTTGGACAGGATCGATGGCTACACCTTC
TRBJ1-2	-	TRBV29-1	-	CSVEDAPGNYGYTF	TGCAGCGTTGAAGATGCACCTGGGAACTACGGCTACACCTTC
TRBJ1-3	-	TRBV11-1	-	CASSSLTGISGNTIYF	TGTGCCAGCAGCTCGCTGACCGGGATCTCTGGAAACACCATATATTTT
TRBJ2-1	few	TRBV24-1	-	CATSDLSGLGNEQFF	TGTGCCACCAGTGATTTGTCCGGGTTAGGCAATGAGCAGTTCTTC
TRBJ2-7	once	TRBV6-1	-	CASSEARVYEQYF	TGTGCCAGCAGTGAAGCGCGGGTGTACGAGCAGTACTTC
TRBJ2-4	few	TRBV12-3/TRBV12-4	TRBD2	CASSIAGGLSLAKNIQYF	TGTGCCAGCAGCATAGCGGGGGGGCTTTCCCTAGCCAAAAACATTCAGTACTTC
TRBJ1-4	many	TRBV6-1	-	CATSRVTNEKLFF	TGTGCCACCTCTAGAGTAACTAATGAAAAACTGTTTTTT
TRBJ2-7	once	TRBV7-9	-	CASSLVRGAEYF	TGTGCCAGCAGCTTAGTTCGGGGAGCCGAGTACTTC
TRBJ2-5	many	TRBV12-5	-	CASGKGDETQYF	TGTGCTAGTGGGAAGGGGGATGAGACCCAGTACTTC
TRBJ2-7	-	TRBV9	-	CASSSGDGTYYEQYF	TGTGCCAGCAGCTCCGGGGATGGGACGTACTACGAGCAGTACTTC
TRBJ1-4	-	TRBV7-9	-	CASSPLGHTEKLFF	TGTGCCAGCAGCCCCCTAGGACATACCGAAAAACTGTTTTTT
TRBJ2-5	-	TRBV2	-	CASSSPGEAETTQYF	TGTGCCAGCAGCTCCCCAGGCGAGGCCGAGACGACCCAGTACTTC
TRBJ2-3	-	TRBV10-2	-	CASSDRALTDTQYF	TGCGCCAGCAGTGACAGGGCGCTCACAGATACGCAGTATTTT
TRBJ2-7	-	TRBV2	TRBD2	CASSEAGQRGSYEQYF	TGTGCCAGCAGTGAAGCCGGGCAGCGGGGTTCCTACGAGCAGTACTTC
TRBJ2-5	many	TRBV19	TRBD1	CASRTGTGGQETQYF	TGTGCCAGTAGGACCGGGACAGGGGGCCAAGAGACCCAGTACTTC
TRBJ2-1	few	TRBV6-1	TRBD1	CASNARGPIDEQFF	TGTGCCAGCAACGCGAGGGGGCCCATCGATGAGCAGTTCTTC
TRBJ2-2	many	TRBV10-3	TRBD2	CAISEFPGGPSGELFF	TGTGCCATCAGTGAGTTCCCGGGAGGGCCTTCCGGGGAGCTGTTTTTT
TRBJ2-1	many	TRBV10-3	-	CAISWTQGEQFF	TGTGCCATCAGTTGGACCCAGGGGGAGCAGTTCTTC
TRBJ2-1	many	TRBV29-1	-	CSVDGRTLNRYNEQFF	TGCAGCGTTGATGGAAGGACCCTAAATCGATACAATGAGCAGTTCTTC
TRBJ1-6	many	TRBV6-1	-	CASHLTAEVGNSPLHF	TGTGCCAGCCATCTCACGGCGGAGGTCGGTAATTCACCCCTCCACTTT
TRBJ1-1	many	TRBV7-2	-	CASSSYREGTEAFF	TGTGCCAGCAGCTCGTACAGGGAGGGCACTGAAGCTTTCTTT
TRBJ1-1	-	TRBV29-1	-	CSIEDSVNTEAFF	TGCAGCATTGAAGATTCGGTGAACACTGAAGCTTTCTTT
TRBJ2-7	many	TRBV5-8	TRBD1	CASSPDRGREQYF	TGTGCCAGCAGCCCTGACAGGGGGCGCGAGCAGTACTTC
TRBJ2-2	many	TRBV7-8	-	CASSFSAETNTGELFF	TGTGCCAGCAGCTTCTCGGCAGAAACGAACACCGGGGAGCTGTTTTTT
TRBJ2-1	-	TRBV18	-	CASSRAGVDEQFF	TGTGCCAGCTCACGAGCGGGCGTCGATGAGCAGTTCTTC
TRBJ1-6	-	TRBV2	TRBD1	CASRETGWDNSPLHF	TGTGCCAGCAGGGAGACAGGGTGGGATAATTCACCCCTCCACTTT